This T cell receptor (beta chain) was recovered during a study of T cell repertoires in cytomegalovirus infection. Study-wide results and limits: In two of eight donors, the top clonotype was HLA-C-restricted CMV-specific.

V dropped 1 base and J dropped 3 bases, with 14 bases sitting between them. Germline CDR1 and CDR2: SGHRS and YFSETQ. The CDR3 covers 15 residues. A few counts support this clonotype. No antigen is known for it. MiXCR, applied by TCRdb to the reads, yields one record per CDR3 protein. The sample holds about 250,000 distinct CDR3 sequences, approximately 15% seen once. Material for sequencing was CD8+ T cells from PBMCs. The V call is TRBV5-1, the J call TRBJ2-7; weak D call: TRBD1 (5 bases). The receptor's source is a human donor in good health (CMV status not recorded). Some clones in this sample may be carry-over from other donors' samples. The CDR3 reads CASSLKLTGDYEQYF. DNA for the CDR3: TGCGCCAGCAGCTTGAAGCTTACAGGAGACTACGAGCAGTACTTC.